This T cell receptor (beta chain) was found in a study of shared clonotypes between healthy human individuals. About the research overall: Ranging from 18 to 49 in age, donors were two women and a few men. Overall study results and limits: Non-shared clonotypes were found to have lower generation probabilities than the clonotypes that were shared by all four of the sorted-subset donors.

Those who donated, Caucasian adults without exception, all lived in Nashville, Tennessee. This CDR3 is 16 amino acids long. Germline V gene data show CDR1 as SGHTA and CDR2 as FQGTGA. The V gene end was trimmed by 2 bases and the J gene end by 5 bases; junction bases not matched to a gene: 5. Using immunoSEQ multiplex PCR, the repertoire was profiled, and TCRdb retains in-frame clones only, with some absent. The table records 1 million to 1.3 million clones, 75% to 85% of them present only once. In regard to this clone: What it binds is unknown.

The sample was memory CD4+ T cells from PBMCs. Specified subset: CD45RA-negative fraction. The chain has TRBV7-3 and TRBJ2-5, with TRBD2 matching over 13 bases. The receptor was isolated from a man aged 18 to 29 in good health. Some clones in this sample may be carry-over from other donors' samples. In DNA, the CDR3 is TGTGCCAGCAGCTTAGGACTAGCGGGGGCCGGGGAGACCCAGTACTTC. Translation gives CASSLGLAGAGETQYF.